Presented here are 2 T cell receptor beta chains from one specimen sequenced in a study of blood T cell repertoires in COVID-19. The protocol was immunoSEQ multiplex PCR, while the TCRdb copy is restricted to in-frame clones and leaves out a portion. The sample has over 250,000 clones, around 87% seen once. The material sequenced was PBMCs or T cells enriched from blood (not recorded which). The receptors derive from a woman aged 18 to 35 who had recovered from COVID-19.

The chain links TRBV18 to TRBJ2-1, with 9 bases identical to TRBD2. There are 15 residues in the CDR3. Germline V CDR1 and CDR2: KGHSH, LQKENI. V was pared by 6 bases and J by 6 bases, with 9 bases of the junction left unmatched. CDR3 DNA: TGTGCCAGCTCCCTCACCGGGACTAGCACCAATGAGCAGTTCTTC. Protein sequence: CASSLTGTSTNEQFF.

J is TRBJ1-1 and V is TRBV19; the D gene is possibly TRBD1 (6 bases). V was pared by 5 bases and J by 10 bases, with 17 bases between. Per germline, CDR1 LNHDA and CDR2 SQIVND (reference sequence). There are 13 residues in the CDR3. The CDR3 protein is CASSWTAQMGAFF. The DNA of the CDR3 is TGTGCCAGTAGTTGGACAGCCCAAATGGGAGCTTTCTTT.